These 2 T cell receptor beta chains came from one sample sequenced in a study of breast tumors, draining lymph nodes, adjacent tissues. Breast cancer patients provided tissue from their axillary draining lymph nodes. TCRdb reprocessed the multiplex PCR reads via MiXCR and lists one record per CDR3 protein. The sample records approximately 300,000 distinct CDR3 sequences, 30% being singletons. The source material was axillary lymph node tissue. Receptor source: a female donor with breast cancer. Some clones in this sample may be carry-over from other donors' samples.

This clonotype was observed many times. V is TRBV12-3 or TRBV12-4 and J is TRBJ1-2; D gene ambiguous. There are 13 residues in the CDR3. Trimming cost V 1 base and J 2 bases, with 5 bases left between them. The CDR3 nucleotides read TGTGCCAGCAGTTTAGAAGGGAACTATGGCTACACCTTC. This gives the protein CASSLEGNYGYTF.

Remarks on this clonotype: With a much larger clone just one base away, this may be a read error. This CDR3 is missing its conserved last phenylalanine or tryptophan, likely due to a read error. The chain carries TRBV6-6 and TRBJ1-2; unclear D gene. With 6 bases removed from V and 2 bases from J, the gap between germline ends came to 10 bases. There are 13 residues in the CDR3. Germline CDR1 is MNHNY and CDR2 is SVGAGI (reference sequence). The DNA of the CDR3 is TGTGCCAGCAGAACGGACGGAAACTATGGCTACACCTCC. Translation: CASRTDGNYGYTS.